Listed below are T cell receptor beta chains from one sample, sequenced in a study of cytomegalovirus exposure and HLA in healthy donors. Assay used: immunoSEQ multiplex PCR; TCRdb lists only in-frame clones, some missing. The profile shows some 240,000 clones, roughly 91% of them singletons. Input material: PBMCs. Every receptor here comes from a woman between 18 and 29 years old in good health and CMV-seropositive. Both conserved end residues are part of each CDR3. D genes are given only for firm matches. Size values are once, few and many counts, or a class for expanded clones, and some rows have none.

D: .
size: .
J: TRBJ2-2
V: TRBV27
DNA: TGTGCCAGTGGAGGGGACCCTGGGACCGGGGAGCTGTTTTTT
CDR3: CASGGDPGTGELFF

D: TRBD1
size: .
J: TRBJ2-7
V: TRBV13
DNA: TGTGCCAGCAGCTCGTCGGACAGGGGAGGCTTCCGGCAGTACTTC
CDR3: CASSSSDRGGFRQYF

D: .
size: .
J: TRBJ1-5
V: TRBV28
DNA: TGTGCCAGCAGTTTTTGGACAAATCAGCCCCAGCATTTT
CDR3: CASSFWTNQPQHF

D: .
size: .
J: TRBJ2-1
V: TRBV4-1
DNA: TGCGCCAGCAGCCATCCGACAGGGAGGTCCTACAATGAGCAGTTCTTC
CDR3: CASSHPTGRSYNEQFF

D: TRBD2
size: .
J: TRBJ2-1
V: TRBV5-1
DNA: TGCGCCAGCAGCGTTACTAGCGGATACAATGAGCAGTTCTTC
CDR3: CASSVTSGYNEQFF

D: .
size: .
J: TRBJ2-7
V: TRBV4-1
DNA: TGCGCCAGCAGCCACCCTCGGGAGTCCCCGTCCTACGAGCAGTACTTC
CDR3: CASSHPRESPSYEQYF

D: TRBD1
size: .
J: TRBJ2-2
V: TRBV4-2
DNA: TGTGCCAGCAGCCAACCCGCGGGACAGGGGAACACCGGGGAGCTGTTTTTT
CDR3: CASSQPAGQGNTGELFF

D: .
size: .
J: TRBJ1-2
V: TRBV6-6
DNA: TGTGCCAGCACCCAAGGCGGAGGAAGCTACACCTTC
CDR3: CASTQGGGSYTF

D: TRBD1
size: .
J: TRBJ1-2
V: TRBV6-5
DNA: TGTGCCAGCAGAGGGACAGTTTTTAACTATGGCTACACCTTC
CDR3: CASRGTVFNYGYTF

D: TRBD1
size: .
J: TRBJ1-1
V: TRBV27
DNA: TGTGCCAGCAGTTGGTTGGACAGGGGAAAGAACACTGAAGCTTTCTTT
CDR3: CASSWLDRGKNTEAFF

D: .
size: .
J: TRBJ1-5
V: TRBV6-6
DNA: TGTGCCAGCAGTTACGGCCAGGGTTTCGATCAGCCCCAGCATTTT
CDR3: CASSYGQGFDQPQHF

D: .
size: .
J: TRBJ1-1
V: TRBV28
DNA: TGTGCCAGCAGTTTAAGTCCGGGAGGCGCTGAAGCTTTCTTT
CDR3: CASSLSPGGAEAFF

D: .
size: .
J: TRBJ1-4
V: TRBV7-3
DNA: TGTGCCAGCAGCTTAAAGGGGTTCGTTATAAGTGAAAAACTGTTTTTT
CDR3: CASSLKGFVISEKLFF

D: .
size: .
J: TRBJ2-7
V: TRBV5-1
DNA: TGCGCCAGCAGCTTGGGTGACATGTCTCAAGGGAGTAGGCAGTACTTC
CDR3: CASSLGDMSQGSRQYF

D: .
size: .
J: TRBJ2-7
V: TRBV2
DNA: TGTGCCAGCAGTGACCCCCGGGGAGCTTCCTACGAGCAGTACTTC
CDR3: CASSDPRGASYEQYF

D: TRBD1
size: .
J: TRBJ1-2
V: TRBV2
DNA: TGTGCCAGCAGAGATACAGGGGACTATGGCTACACCTTC
CDR3: CASRDTGDYGYTF

D: .
size: .
J: TRBJ2-1
V: TRBV10-2
DNA: TGCGCCAGCAGTGAGTCGAAGCAGCGGGTTATCCACAATGAGCAGTTCTTC
CDR3: CASSESKQRVIHNEQFF

D: TRBD1
size: few
J: TRBJ2-7
V: TRBV5-4
DNA: TGTGCCAGCAGTCCTCAACAGGGGGCCTACGAGCAGTACTTC
CDR3: CASSPQQGAYEQYF

D: TRBD2
size: .
J: TRBJ2-2
V: TRBV11-2
DNA: TGTGCCAGCAGCTTAGAGTATCCTAGCGGGAACACCGGGGAGCTGTTTTTT
CDR3: CASSLEYPSGNTGELFF

D: .
size: .
J: TRBJ2-1
V: TRBV18
DNA: TGTGCCAGCTCACCACCGGGGGTAGGAGGGGAGAAGCAGTTCTTC
CDR3: CASSPPGVGGEKQFF

D: .
size: .
J: TRBJ2-3
V: TRBV11-3
DNA: TGTGCCAGCAGCTCGGAGGGACTAAGAGGGGGAACGCAGTATTTT
CDR3: CASSSEGLRGGTQYF

D: .
size: .
J: TRBJ1-1
V: TRBV6-5
DNA: TGTGCCAGCAGTTACGGGGCGTCCCAGAGCACTGAAGCTTTCTTT
CDR3: CASSYGASQSTEAFF

D: .
size: .
J: TRBJ1-1
V: TRBV30
DNA: TGTGCCGGGGAGGCGGTGAACACTGAAGCTTTCTTT
CDR3: CAGEAVNTEAFF

D: .
size: .
J: TRBJ2-7
V: TRBV27
DNA: TGTGCCAGCAGTTTATCGCCCGGACAGACCGAGCAGTACTTC
CDR3: CASSLSPGQTEQYF